Listed below are T cell receptor beta chains from one sample, sequenced in a study of T cell responses to AZD1222 COVID-19 vaccine. Only in-frame clones appear in the TCRdb table, and some are missing; sequencing was by immunoSEQ multiplex PCR. This sample carries some 150,000 clones, about 92% of them seen once, and the ten largest clones take approximately 2.1%. Sample: peripheral blood, taken on day 0 of AZD1222 vaccination. The receptors originated from an adult in good health. Both conserved end residues are part of each CDR3. The order of the fields is clone size, D gene, J gene, V gene, CDR3 protein, CDR3 DNA. D genes are given only for firm matches. Size is omitted from some rows. Given values are once, few, many or a class for expanded clones.

>NA|TRBD2|TRBJ2-1|TRBV6-4
CASATSGGPYNEQFF
TGTGCCAGCGCGACTAGCGGGGGGCCCTACAATGAGCAGTTCTTC
>NA|NA|TRBJ2-5|TRBV2
CASSGDYQPSVETQYF
TGTGCCAGCAGTGGTGATTACCAGCCGAGCGTAGAGACCCAGTACTTC
>NA|NA|TRBJ2-7|TRBV6-5
CASSYRLGYEQYF
TGTGCCAGCAGTTACAGGTTGGGATACGAGCAGTACTTC
>NA|NA|TRBJ2-7|TRBV5-1
CASSPRVSYEQYF
TGCGCCAGCAGCCCGAGGGTCTCCTACGAGCAGTACTTC
>NA|TRBD2|TRBJ2-5|TRBV9
CASSARLIAGETQYF
TGTGCCAGCAGCGCCCGGCTGATAGCGGGAGAGACCCAGTACTTC
>NA|TRBD1|TRBJ1-6|TRBV19
CASSIEGQGESPLHF
TGTGCCAGTAGTATAGAAGGGCAGGGGGAATCACCCCTCCACTTT
>NA|NA|TRBJ1-3|TRBV15
CATSLYGNTIYF
TGTGCCACCAGCCTATATGGAAACACCATATATTTT
>NA|NA|TRBJ1-5|TRBV6-5
CASEERGTEPQHF
TGTGCCAGCGAAGAACGAGGGACGGAGCCCCAGCATTTT
>NA|NA|TRBJ1-1|TRBV3-1/TRBV3-2
CASTRGAEAFF
TGTGCCAGCACGAGGGGGGCTGAAGCTTTCTTT
>NA|TRBD2|TRBJ2-3|TRBV19
CASSTLAGPPDTQYF
TGTGCCAGTAGTACGTTAGCGGGGCCCCCAGATACGCAGTATTTT
>NA|NA|TRBJ2-3|TRBV2
CASTVNESDTQYF
TGTGCCAGCACAGTAAATGAGTCGGATACGCAGTATTTT
>NA|NA|TRBJ2-7|TRBV18
CASSTSRPGADSGEQYF
TGTGCCAGCTCCACCAGCCGCCCGGGAGCTGATTCGGGCGAGCAGTACTTC
>NA|NA|TRBJ2-7|TRBV7-9
CASSLVRRAHEQYF
TGTGCCAGCAGCTTAGTGCGTAGGGCCCACGAGCAGTACTTC
>NA|NA|TRBJ1-1|TRBV5-1
CASSLRLINTEAFF
TGCGCCAGCAGCCTCCGACTTATCAACACTGAAGCTTTCTTT
>NA|NA|TRBJ1-1|TRBV6-5
CASSYPPGAEAFF
TGTGCCAGCAGTTACCCCCCTGGGGCTGAAGCTTTCTTT
>once|NA|TRBJ2-2|TRBV27
CASSLEGRGITGELFF
TGTGCCAGCAGTTTAGAAGGACGGGGTATCACCGGGGAGCTGTTTTTT
>NA|NA|TRBJ1-1|TRBV2
CASRSNRGGYTEAFF
TGTGCCAGCAGATCGAACAGAGGAGGGTACACTGAAGCTTTCTTT
>NA|TRBD1|TRBJ1-2|TRBV9
CASSARGRGGYTF
TGTGCCAGCAGCGCGAGGGGGCGCGGTGGCTACACCTTC